This section outlines one T cell receptor (beta chain) sequence together with its context. Its antigen is not known. The record originates from a study of shared clonotypes between healthy human individuals. Looking at the study overall: Per donor, CD8 memory used one plate, CD8 naive used two, CD4 memory used three and CD4 naive used three. Whole-study results and caveats: The sharing of 4.5% to 6.5% of naive CD4 clonotypes was seen across a few donors.

The CDR3 loop spans 13 amino acids. Trimming removed 5 bases from V and 5 bases from J, with 12 bases in between. The germline V gene encodes CDR1 MNHNS and CDR2 SASEGT. Profiled with immunoSEQ multiplex PCR; TCRdb holds only in-frame clones, not every one. The sample includes some 1 million clones, roughly 80% of them seen just once. Sequenced: memory CD4+ T cells sorted from blood. Subset defined: CD45RA-negative fraction. The V call is TRBV6-1, the J call TRBJ2-5, with D perhaps matching TRBD1 (6 bases). The source is a young man in good health. CDR3 residues: CASSKQGVETQYF. DNA of the CDR3: TGTGCCAGCAGTAAACAGGGTGTCGAGACCCAGTACTTC.